Given below is one TCR beta chain in context. Its matching antigen is unknown. Assay used: immunoSEQ multiplex PCR; TCRdb lists only in-frame clones, some missing. This sample has about 67,000 clones, with 83% found just once. These data belong to a study of T cell responses to AZD1222 COVID-19 vaccine. Study outcomes and limitations: Across spike, vaccine-associated CD4 TCRs were found, dominant at 160-218 and 743-854. Close to half of spike-specific TCRs reportedly recognize unmutated variant regions. Only a handful of people who got AZD1222 tested seropositive at baseline.

CDR1 is ENHRY, CDR2 SYGVKD, per germline. Germline trimming cut 6 bases from V and 2 bases from J; bases unmatched to any gene: 8. This CDR3 spans 15 amino acids. This sequence was found in an adult who received the AZD1222 COVID-19 vaccine. Source: peripheral blood, taken 28 days after the second AZD1222 dose. The chain carries TRBV10-3 and TRBJ2-7; the match to TRBD2 covers 9 bases. CDR3 coding DNA: TGTGCCATCAGCCCCTCTCTAGCGGGGACCTACGAGCAGTACTTC. Translated, it gives CAISPSLAGTYEQYF.